Here is one T cell receptor (beta chain) with its context. Its antigen is unidentified. At one end the junction does not follow the germline gene, possibly because of a read error. The CDR3 is made up of 15 amino acids. In germline, CDR1 is SNHLY, CDR2 FYNNEI. From 450 to 550 ng total RNA, TCR beta cDNA was generated with a primer in the constant region. Sequencing libraries for TCR beta derived from three nested multiplex PCR rounds that used slightly modified ARM-PCR. PCR rounds one and two used TRBV1-TRBV30 forward primers with a C-beta reverse primer for about 9 cycles each. From the multiplex PCR reads, TCRdb called clonotypes with MiXCR, one entry per CDR3 protein. The sample lists about 74,000 distinct CDR3 sequences, 60% to 80% occurring once. Co-extraction yielded RNA and DNA from around 20-30 mg of unsorted bulk tissue. None of the patients had received treatment, and all had chronic HBV infection.

The entry originates in a study of tumor-infiltrating lymphocytes in primary liver carcinoma. Broader study findings: Only about 7.5-24% of top clones were detected in each of the five tumor regions.

This rearrangement joins TRBV2 to TRBJ1-5, with a tentative D call TRBD1 (5 bases). The clonotype comes from a man in his forties with primary liver carcinoma and hepatitis B virus infection. The sequenced sample consisted of liver tumor tissue from sampling region 4. Stated subset: tumor region T4, right-lateral pole. The CDR3 loop reads CASREDQGGNRPQHF. CDR3 in DNA: TGTGCCAGCAGAGAGGATCAGGGCGGCAATCGGCCCCAGCATTTT.